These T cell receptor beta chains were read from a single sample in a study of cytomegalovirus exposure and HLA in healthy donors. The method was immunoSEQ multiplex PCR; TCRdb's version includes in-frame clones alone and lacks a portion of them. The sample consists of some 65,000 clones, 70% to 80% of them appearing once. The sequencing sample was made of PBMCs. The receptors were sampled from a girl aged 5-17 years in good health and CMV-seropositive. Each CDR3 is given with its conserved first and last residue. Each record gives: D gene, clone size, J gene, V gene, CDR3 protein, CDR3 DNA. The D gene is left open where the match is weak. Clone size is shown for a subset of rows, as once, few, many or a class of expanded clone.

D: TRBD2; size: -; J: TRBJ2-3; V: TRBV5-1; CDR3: CASSLVAGGRSDTQYF; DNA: TGCGCCAGCAGCTTGGTAGCGGGAGGGAGGTCAGATACGCAGTATTTT
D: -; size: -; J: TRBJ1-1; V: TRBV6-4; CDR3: CASSAIEFRRSTEAFF; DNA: TGTGCCAGCAGCGCGATAGAGTTCCGGAGGAGCACTGAAGCTTTCTTT
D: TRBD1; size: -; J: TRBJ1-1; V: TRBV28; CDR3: CASSYDTGGTEAFF; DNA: TGTGCCAGCAGCTATGATACAGGGGGCACTGAAGCTTTCTTT
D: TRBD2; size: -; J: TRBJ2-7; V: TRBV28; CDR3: CASTFGGVGLGEQYF; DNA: TGTGCCAGCACCTTTGGGGGGGTGGGGCTGGGAGAGCAGTACTTC
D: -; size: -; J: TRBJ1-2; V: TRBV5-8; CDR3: CASVPTAGTNYGYTF; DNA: TGTGCCAGCGTCCCGACGGCAGGGACTAACTATGGCTACACCTTC
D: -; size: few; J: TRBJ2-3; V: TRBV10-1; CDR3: CASSESSRGHTQYF; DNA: TGCGCCAGCAGTGAGTCTAGTCGTGGTCATACGCAGTATTTT
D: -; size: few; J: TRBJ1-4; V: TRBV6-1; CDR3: CASSEVVGRGEKLFF; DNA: TGTGCCAGCAGTGAGGTCGTGGGTCGGGGTGAAAAACTGTTTTTT
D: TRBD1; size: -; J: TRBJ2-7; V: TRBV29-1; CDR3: CSGTGGYEQYF; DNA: TGCAGCGGTACAGGGGGCTACGAGCAGTACTTC
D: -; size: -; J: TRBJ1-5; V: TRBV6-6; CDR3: CASSIEGGREQPQHF; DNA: TGTGCCAGCAGTATCGAAGGGGGGAGGGAACAGCCCCAGCATTTT
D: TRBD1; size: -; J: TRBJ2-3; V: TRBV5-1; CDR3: CASSQTGAQSTDTQYF; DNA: TGCGCCAGCAGCCAAACAGGGGCTCAAAGCACAGATACGCAGTATTTT
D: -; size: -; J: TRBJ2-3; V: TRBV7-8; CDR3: CASSLVRPDFLSDTQYF; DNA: TGTGCCAGCAGCTTAGTGCGTCCAGACTTTCTATCAGATACGCAGTATTTT
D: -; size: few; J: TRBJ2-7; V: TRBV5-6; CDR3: CASSQSASNGEQYF; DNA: TGTGCCAGCAGCCAGTCGGCTAGCAATGGCGAGCAGTACTTC
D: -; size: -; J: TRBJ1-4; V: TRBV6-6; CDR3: CASSYVGTKLFF; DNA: TGTGCCAGCAGTTACGTTGGGACTAAACTGTTTTTT
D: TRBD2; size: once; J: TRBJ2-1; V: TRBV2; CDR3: CATRGGEQFF; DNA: TGTGCCACCCGGGGGGGTGAGCAGTTCTTC
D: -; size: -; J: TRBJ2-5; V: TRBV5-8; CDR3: CASSWQETQYF; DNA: TGTGCCAGCAGCTGGCAGGAGACCCAGTACTTC
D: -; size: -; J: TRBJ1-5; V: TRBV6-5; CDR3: CASSRGGTSNQPQHF; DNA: TGTGCCAGCAGTAGGGGGGGAACGAGCAATCAGCCCCAGCATTTT
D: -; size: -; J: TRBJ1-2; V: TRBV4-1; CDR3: CASSPAGDYGYTF; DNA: TGCGCCAGCAGCCCCGCAGGGGACTATGGCTACACCTTC
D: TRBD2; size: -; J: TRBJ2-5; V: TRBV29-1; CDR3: CSVMRGGGRETQYF; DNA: TGCAGCGTGATGCGGGGGGGCGGGAGAGAGACCCAGTACTTC
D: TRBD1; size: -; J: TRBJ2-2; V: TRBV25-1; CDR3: CASGPPDRAAGELFF; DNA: TGTGCCAGCGGGCCTCCAGACAGGGCGGCCGGGGAGCTGTTTTTT
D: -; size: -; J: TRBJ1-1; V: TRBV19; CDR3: CASTKAQGVTEAFF; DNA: TGTGCCAGTACGAAGGCCCAGGGTGTCACTGAAGCTTTCTTT
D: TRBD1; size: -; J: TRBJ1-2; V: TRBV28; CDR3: CASSLNRGDAYTF; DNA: TGTGCCAGCAGTTTAAACAGGGGAGATGCCTACACCTTC
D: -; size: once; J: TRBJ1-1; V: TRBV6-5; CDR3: CASSYRDSNTEAFF; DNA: TGTGCCAGCAGTTACCGTGACAGTAACACTGAAGCTTTCTTT
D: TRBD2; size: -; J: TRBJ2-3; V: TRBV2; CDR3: CASSGPSGGASDTQYF; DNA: TGTGCCAGCAGTGGCCCCAGCGGGGGGGCTTCAGATACGCAGTATTTT
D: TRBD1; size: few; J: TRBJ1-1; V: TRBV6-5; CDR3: CASSYKGTENTEAFF; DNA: TGTGCCAGCAGTTATAAGGGGACAGAGAACACTGAAGCTTTCTTT
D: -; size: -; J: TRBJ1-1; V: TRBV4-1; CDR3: CASSQDSFISTGEPEAFF; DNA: TGCGCCAGCAGCCAAGATTCTTTTATTTCGACAGGTGAGCCTGAAGCTTTCTTT
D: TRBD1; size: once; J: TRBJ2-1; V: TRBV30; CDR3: CAWSGRGGESNEQFF; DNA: TGTGCCTGGAGTGGGAGAGGGGGCGAATCCAATGAGCAGTTCTTC
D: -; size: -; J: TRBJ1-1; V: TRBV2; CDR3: CASGSETPEAFF; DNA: TGTGCCAGTGGGAGTGAGACGCCTGAAGCTTTCTTT
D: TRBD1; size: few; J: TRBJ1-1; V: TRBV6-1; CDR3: CASRPTGVTEAFF; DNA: TGTGCCAGCAGGCCTACAGGGGTCACTGAAGCTTTCTTT
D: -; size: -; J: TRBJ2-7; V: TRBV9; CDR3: CASSPGGGQTYEQYF; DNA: TGTGCCAGCAGCCCGGGGGGGGGACAGACCTACGAGCAGTACTTC
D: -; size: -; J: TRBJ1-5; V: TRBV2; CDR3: CASSESRGGNQPQHF; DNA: TGTGCCAGCAGTGAAAGCAGGGGTGGCAATCAGCCCCAGCATTTT
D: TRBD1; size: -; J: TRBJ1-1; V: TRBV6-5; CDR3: CASRTLTGGTEAFF; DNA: TGTGCCAGCAGGACCCTAACAGGGGGCACTGAAGCTTTCTTT
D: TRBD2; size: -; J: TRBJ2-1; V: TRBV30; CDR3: CAWSAGLALYNEQFF; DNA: TGTGCCTGGAGCGCGGGACTAGCGCTCTACAATGAGCAGTTCTTC